Reported below is one T cell receptor (beta chain). Its antigen is undetermined. The DNA input per sorted-subset replicate PCR was around 200 ng, corresponding to some 30,000 T cell genomes. Sequencing used immunoSEQ multiplex PCR; TCRdb keeps in-frame clones, though not all of them. This sample carries fewer than 1 million clones, 96% of them seen once, and the ten largest clones take around 0.25%. The data are from a study of shared clonotypes between healthy human individuals. Study at large: The study used three CD4 naive, three CD4 memory, two CD8 naive and one CD8 memory plate per donor.

This CDR3 region has 15 residues. Germline values: CDR1 SGHTA, CDR2 FQGNSA. V gave up 2 bases and J gave up 3 bases, with 13 bases separating them. Positive CCR7 selection of CD45RO-negative cells yielded the naive CD8 cells, and terminally differentiated effector memory CD45RA+ cells were excluded. Findings and caveats of the study: Limited genetic and exposure-history diversity came from having few donors.

This sequence originates from a man aged 25-45 years in good health. Sequencing was carried out using naive CD8+ T cells sorted from blood. The genes are TRBV7-2 and TRBJ2-5, with D possibly TRBD1 on 6 matching bases. In DNA form, the CDR3 reads TGTGCCAGCAGCTTACCGAGGGGGATGGAAGAGACCCAGTACTTC. Translating it yields CASSLPRGMEETQYF.